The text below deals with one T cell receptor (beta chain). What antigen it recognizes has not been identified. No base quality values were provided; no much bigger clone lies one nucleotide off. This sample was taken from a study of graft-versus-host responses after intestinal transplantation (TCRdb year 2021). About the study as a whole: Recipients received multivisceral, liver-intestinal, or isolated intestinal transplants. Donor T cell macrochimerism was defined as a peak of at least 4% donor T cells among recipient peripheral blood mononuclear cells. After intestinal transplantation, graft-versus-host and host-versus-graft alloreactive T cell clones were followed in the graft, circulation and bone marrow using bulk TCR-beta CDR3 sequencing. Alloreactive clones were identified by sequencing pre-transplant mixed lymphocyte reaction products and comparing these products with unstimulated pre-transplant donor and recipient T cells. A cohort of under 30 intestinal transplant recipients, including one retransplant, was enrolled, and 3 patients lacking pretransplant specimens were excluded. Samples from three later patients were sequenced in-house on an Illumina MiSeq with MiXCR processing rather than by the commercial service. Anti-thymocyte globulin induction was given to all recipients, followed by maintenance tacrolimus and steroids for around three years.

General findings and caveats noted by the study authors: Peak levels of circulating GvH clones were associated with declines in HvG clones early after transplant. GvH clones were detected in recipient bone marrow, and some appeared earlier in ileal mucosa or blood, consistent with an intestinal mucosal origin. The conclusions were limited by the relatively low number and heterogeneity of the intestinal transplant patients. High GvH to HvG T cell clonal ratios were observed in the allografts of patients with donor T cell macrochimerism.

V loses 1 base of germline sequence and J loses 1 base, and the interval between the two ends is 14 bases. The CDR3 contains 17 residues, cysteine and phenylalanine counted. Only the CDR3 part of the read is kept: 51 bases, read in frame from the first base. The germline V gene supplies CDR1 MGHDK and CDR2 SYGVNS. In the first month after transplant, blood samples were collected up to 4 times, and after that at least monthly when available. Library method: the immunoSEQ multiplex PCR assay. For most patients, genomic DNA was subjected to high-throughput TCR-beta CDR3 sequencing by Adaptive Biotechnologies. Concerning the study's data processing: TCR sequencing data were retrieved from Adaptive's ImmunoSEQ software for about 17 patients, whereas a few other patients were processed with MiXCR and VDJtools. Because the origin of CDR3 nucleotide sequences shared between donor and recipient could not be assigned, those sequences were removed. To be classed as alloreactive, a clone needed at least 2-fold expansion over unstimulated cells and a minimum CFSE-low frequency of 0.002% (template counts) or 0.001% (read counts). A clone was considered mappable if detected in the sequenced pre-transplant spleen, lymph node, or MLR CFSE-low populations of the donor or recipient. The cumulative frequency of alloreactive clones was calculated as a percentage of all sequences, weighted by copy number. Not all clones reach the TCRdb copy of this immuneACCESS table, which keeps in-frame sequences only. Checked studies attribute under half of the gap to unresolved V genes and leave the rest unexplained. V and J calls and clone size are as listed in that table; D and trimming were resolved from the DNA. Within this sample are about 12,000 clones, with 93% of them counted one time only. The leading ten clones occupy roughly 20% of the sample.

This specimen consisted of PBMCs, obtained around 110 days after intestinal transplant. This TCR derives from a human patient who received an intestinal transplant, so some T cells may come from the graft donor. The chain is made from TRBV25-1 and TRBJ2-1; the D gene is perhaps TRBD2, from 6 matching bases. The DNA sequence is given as TGTGCCAGCAGTGAATGGGGTAGCGGTGTTTCCTACAATGAGCAGTTCTTC. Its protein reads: CASSEWGSGVSYNEQFF.